The T cell receptor (beta chain) under discussion was sequenced for a study of healthy donors' naive CD4 and CD8 T cells. The V end was cut by 8 bases, the J end by 7 bases, with 17 bases between. The CDR3 is made up of 13 amino acids. Germline V gene sequence: CDR1 MNHNS, CDR2 SASEGT. Each TCR library used around 0.5 ug of total RNA and a linear amplification protocol. TCRdb independently ran MiXCR on the reads; one entry per CDR3 protein. The sample consists of 200,000 or so distinct CDR3 sequences, 74% of them appearing once. The chain has TRBV6-1 and TRBJ1-2; D is undetermined. The source is a pool of human donors in good health; the sample pools cells from several healthy donors. Specimen: naive CD4+ and CD8+ T cells sorted from blood, pooled from several donors. CDR3 protein: CASYLREWTGYTF. The CDR3 DNA is TGTGCCAGCTACCTCCGGGAATGGACTGGCTACACCTTC.